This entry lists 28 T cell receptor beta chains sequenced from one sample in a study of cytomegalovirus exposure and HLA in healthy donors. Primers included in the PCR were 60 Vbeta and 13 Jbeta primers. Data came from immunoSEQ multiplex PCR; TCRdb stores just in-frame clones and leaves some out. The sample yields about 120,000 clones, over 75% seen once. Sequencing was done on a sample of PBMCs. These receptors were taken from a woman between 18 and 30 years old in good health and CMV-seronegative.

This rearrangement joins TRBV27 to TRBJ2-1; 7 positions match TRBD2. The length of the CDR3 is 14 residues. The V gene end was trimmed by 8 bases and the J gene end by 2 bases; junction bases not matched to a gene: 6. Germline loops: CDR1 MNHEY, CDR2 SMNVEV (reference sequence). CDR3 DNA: TGTGCCAGCGGCCAGGGACTAACCTACAATGAGCAGTTCTTC. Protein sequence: CASGQGLTYNEQFF.

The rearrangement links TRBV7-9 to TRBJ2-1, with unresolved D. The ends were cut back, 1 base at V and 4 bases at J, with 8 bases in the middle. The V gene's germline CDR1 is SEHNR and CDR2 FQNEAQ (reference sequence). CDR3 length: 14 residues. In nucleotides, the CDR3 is TGTGCCAGCAGCTTAGAAGAGCTATACAATGAGCAGTTCTTC. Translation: CASSLEELYNEQFF.

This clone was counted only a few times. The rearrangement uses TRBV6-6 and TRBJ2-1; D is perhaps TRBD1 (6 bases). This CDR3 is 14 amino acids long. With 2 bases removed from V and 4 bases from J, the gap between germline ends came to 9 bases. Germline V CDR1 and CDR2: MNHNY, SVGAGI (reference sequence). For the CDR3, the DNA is TGTGCCAGCAGTTACGCGGACAGATACAATGAGCAGTTCTTC. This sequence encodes CASSYADRYNEQFF.

The CDR3 DNA follows: TGTGCCAGTAGACAGAGTTCTGGAAACACCATATATTTT. This encodes CASRQSSGNTIYF. The chain employs TRBV19 and TRBJ1-3; no clear D gene. V was clipped by 6 bases and J by 1 base, with 7 bases between them. The CDR3 is made up of 13 amino acids. Germline assignment: CDR1 LNHDA and CDR2 SQIVND (reference sequence). The full variable domain, in which reference TRBV19 and TRBJ1-3 provide the parts outside the CDR3, is DGGITQSPKYLFRKEGQNVTLSCEQNLNHDAMYWYRQDPGQGLRLIYYSQIVNDFQKGDIAEGYSVSREKKESFPLTVTSAQKNPTAFYLCASRQSSGNTIYFGEGSWLTVV.

The CDR3 nucleotides read TGCGCCAGCAGTGATCAGGGAGGACAGCCCCAGCATTTT. It codes for CASSDQGGQPQHF. V gene TRBV10-2 combines with J gene TRBJ1-5, with a weak D call TRBD1 (5 bases). The germline gives CDR1 WSHSY, CDR2 SAAADI. Trimming stripped 3 bases from V and 7 bases from J, with 10 bases between. This CDR3 is 13 amino acids long.

CDR3 residues: CASSQGVAQPQHF. In DNA, the CDR3 is TGTGCCAGCAGCCAAGGAGTCGCTCAGCCCCAGCATTTT. The chain couples TRBV14 to TRBJ1-5; unclear D gene. Trimming pared 1 base from V and 6 bases from J, leaving 7 bases between. The germline CDR1 and CDR2 sequences are SGHDN and FVKESK. This CDR3 has 13 amino acids.

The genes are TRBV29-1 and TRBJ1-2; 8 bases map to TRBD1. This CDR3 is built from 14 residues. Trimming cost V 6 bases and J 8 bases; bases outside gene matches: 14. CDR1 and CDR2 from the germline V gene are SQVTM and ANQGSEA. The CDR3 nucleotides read TGCAGCGTGGGATACAGGGGGTTGTCGGGGGGCTACACCTTC. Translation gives CSVGYRGLSGGYTF.

The CDR3 protein is CASSVEAGNYGYTF. CDR3 DNA: TGCGCCAGCAGCGTGGAGGCAGGGAACTATGGCTACACCTTC. The chain uses TRBV5-1 and TRBJ1-2, with D tentatively TRBD1 (5 bases). V dropped 4 bases and J dropped 2 bases, with 12 bases sitting between them. Looked up from germline, CDR1 is SGHRS and CDR2 is YFSETQ. The CDR3 totals 14 residues. The complete variable domain, with remaining parts taken from reference TRBV5-1 and TRBJ1-2, reads KAGVTQTPRYLIKTRGQQVTLSCSPISGHRSVSWYQQTPGQGLQFLFEYFSETQRNKGNFPGRFSGRQFSNSRSEMNVSTLELGDSALYLCASSVEAGNYGYTFGSGTRLTVV.

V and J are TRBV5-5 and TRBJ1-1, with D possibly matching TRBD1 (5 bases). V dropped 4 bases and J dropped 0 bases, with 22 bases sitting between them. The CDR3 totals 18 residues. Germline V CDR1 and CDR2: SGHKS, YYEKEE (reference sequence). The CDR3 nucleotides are TGTGCCAGCAGCCCGCGGGGGGGGAACTGGCGGTTGAACACTGAAGCTTTCTTT. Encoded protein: CASSPRGGNWRLNTEAFF.

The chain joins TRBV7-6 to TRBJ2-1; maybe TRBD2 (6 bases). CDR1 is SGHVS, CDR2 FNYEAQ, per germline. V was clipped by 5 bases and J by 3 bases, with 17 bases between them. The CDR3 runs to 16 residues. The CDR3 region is CASSPRGSGLYNEQFF. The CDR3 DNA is TGTGCCAGCAGCCCACGCGGTAGCGGTCTCTACAATGAGCAGTTCTTC.

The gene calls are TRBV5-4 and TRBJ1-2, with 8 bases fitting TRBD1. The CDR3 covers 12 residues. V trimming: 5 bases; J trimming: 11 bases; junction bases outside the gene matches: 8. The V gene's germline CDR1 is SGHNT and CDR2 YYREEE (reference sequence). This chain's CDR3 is CASRPGQGGYTF. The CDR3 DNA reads TGTGCCAGCAGGCCCGGACAGGGCGGGTACACCTTC.

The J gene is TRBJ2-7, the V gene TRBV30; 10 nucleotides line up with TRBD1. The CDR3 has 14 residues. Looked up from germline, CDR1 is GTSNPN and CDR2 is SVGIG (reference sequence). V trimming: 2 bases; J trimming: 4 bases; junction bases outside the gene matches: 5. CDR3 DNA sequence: TGTGCCTGGAGTATGACAGGGGGCTGGTACGAGCAGTACTTC. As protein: CAWSMTGGWYEQYF. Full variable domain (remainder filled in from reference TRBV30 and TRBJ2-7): SQTIHQWPATLVQPVGSPLSLECTVEGTSNPNLYWYRQAAGRGLQLLFYSVGIGQISSEVPQNLSASRPQDRQFILSSKKLLLSDSGFYLCAWSMTGGWYEQYFGPGTRLTVT.

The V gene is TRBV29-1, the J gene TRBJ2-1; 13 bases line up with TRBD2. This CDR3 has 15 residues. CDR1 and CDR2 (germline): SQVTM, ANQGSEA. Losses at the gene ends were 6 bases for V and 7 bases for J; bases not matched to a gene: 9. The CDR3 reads CSVGLAGAVVNEQFF. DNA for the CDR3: TGCAGCGTCGGACTAGCGGGGGCTGTTGTAAATGAGCAGTTCTTC.

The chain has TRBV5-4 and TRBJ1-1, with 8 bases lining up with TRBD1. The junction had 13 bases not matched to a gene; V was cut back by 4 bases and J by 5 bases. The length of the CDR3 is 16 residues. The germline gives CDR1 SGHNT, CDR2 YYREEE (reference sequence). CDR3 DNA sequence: TGTGCCAGCAGCCCGCCACCCCCAGGGGGCAAGACTGAAGCTTTCTTT. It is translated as CASSPPPPGGKTEAFF.

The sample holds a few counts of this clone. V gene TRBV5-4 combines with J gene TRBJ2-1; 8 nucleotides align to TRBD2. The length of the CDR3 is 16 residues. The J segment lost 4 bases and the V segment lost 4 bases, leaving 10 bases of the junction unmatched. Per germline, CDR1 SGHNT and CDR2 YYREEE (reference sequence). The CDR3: CASSPREGNLYNEQFF. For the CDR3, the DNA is TGTGCCAGCAGCCCCCGGGAGGGGAATCTTTACAATGAGCAGTTCTTC.

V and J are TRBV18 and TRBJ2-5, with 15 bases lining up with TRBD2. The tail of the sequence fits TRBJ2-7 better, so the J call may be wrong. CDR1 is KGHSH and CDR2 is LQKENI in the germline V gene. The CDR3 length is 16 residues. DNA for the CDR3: TGTGCCAGCTCTCCGGGGACTAGCGGGGGGTTCTACGAGCAGTACTTC. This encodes CASSPGTSGGFYEQYF.

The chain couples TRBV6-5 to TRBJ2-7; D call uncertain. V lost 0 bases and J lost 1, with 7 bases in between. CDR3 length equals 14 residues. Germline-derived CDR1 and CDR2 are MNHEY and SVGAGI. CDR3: CASSYSTVSYEQYF. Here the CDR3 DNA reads TGTGCCAGCAGTTACTCAACAGTATCCTACGAGCAGTACTTC.

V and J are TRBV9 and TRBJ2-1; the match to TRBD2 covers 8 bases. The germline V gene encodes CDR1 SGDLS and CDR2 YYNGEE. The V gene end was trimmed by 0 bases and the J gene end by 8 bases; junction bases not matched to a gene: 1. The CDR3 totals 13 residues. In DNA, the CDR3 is TGTGCCAGCAGCGTAGGCGGGGGGTATGAGCAGTTCTTC. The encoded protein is CASSVGGGYEQFF.

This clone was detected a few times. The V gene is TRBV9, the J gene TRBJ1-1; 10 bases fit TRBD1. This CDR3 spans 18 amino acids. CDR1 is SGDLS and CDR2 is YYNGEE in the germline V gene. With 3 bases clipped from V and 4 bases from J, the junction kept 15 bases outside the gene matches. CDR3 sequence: CASSGGGGGQGVGTEAFF. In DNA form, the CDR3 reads TGTGCCAGCAGCGGCGGGGGAGGAGGACAGGGGGTCGGCACTGAAGCTTTCTTT.

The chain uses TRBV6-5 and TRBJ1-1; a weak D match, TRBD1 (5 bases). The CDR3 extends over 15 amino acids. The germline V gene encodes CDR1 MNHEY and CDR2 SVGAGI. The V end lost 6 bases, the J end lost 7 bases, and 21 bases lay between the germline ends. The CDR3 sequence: CASSPRTPITGEAFF. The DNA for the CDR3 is TGTGCCAGCAGCCCTCGGACACCCATAACGGGTGAAGCTTTCTTT.

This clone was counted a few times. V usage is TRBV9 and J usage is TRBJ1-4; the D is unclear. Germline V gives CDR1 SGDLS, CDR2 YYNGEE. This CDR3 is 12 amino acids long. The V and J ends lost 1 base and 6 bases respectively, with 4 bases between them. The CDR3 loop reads CASSVTDEKLFF. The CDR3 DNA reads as TGTGCCAGCAGCGTAACAGATGAAAAACTGTTTTTT.

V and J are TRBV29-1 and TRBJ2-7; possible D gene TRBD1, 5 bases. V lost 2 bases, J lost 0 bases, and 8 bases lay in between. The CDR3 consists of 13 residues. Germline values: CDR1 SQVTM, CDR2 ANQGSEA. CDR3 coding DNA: TGCAGCGTTGAACGGCAGGGCTCCTACGAGCAGTACTTC. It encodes CSVERQGSYEQYF.

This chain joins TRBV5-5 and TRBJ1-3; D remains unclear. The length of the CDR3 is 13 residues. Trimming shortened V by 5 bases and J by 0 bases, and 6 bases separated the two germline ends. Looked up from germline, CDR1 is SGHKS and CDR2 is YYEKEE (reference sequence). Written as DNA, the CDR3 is TGTGCCAGCAGATATAGCTCTGGAAACACCATATATTTT. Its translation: CASRYSSGNTIYF.

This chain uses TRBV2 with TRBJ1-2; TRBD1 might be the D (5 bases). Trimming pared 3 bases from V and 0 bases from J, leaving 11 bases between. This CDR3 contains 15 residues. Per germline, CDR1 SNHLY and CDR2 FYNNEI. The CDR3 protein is CASSDVAGANYGYTF. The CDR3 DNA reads TGTGCCAGCAGTGACGTGGCGGGGGCTAACTATGGCTACACCTTC.

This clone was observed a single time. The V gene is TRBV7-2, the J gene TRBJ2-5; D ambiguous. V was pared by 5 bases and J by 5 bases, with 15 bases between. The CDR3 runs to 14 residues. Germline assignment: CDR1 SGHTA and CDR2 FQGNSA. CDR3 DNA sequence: TGTGCCAGCAGCCCCCGATTAGCTATGGAGACCCAGTACTTC. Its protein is CASSPRLAMETQYF.

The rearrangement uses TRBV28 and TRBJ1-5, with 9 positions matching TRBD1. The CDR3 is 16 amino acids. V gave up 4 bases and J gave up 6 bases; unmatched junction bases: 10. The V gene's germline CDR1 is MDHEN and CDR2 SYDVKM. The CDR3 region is CASSSGDRVEGQPQHF. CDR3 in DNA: TGTGCCAGCAGTTCGGGGGACAGGGTGGAAGGTCAGCCCCAGCATTTT.

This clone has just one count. In nucleotides, the CDR3 is TGTGCCAGCAGCTTGTGGACAGGGACGATCACTGAAGCTTTCTTT. This sequence encodes CASSLWTGTITEAFF. V is TRBV14 and J is TRBJ1-1; 8 bases align to TRBD1. The CDR3 contains 15 residues. J was trimmed by 4 bases and V by 5 bases; bases with no gene match: 9. The germline V gene has CDR1 SGHDN and CDR2 FVKESK.

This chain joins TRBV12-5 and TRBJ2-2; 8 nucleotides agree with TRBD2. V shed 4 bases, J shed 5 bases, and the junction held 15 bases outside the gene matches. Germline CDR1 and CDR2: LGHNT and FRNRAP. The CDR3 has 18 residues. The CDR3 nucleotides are TGTGCTAGTGGTTCGAACCCTGGACTAGCTTTATGGACCGGGGAGCTGTTTTTT. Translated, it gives CASGSNPGLALWTGELFF.